This paragraph covers one T cell receptor beta chain sequence. The antigen remains undetermined. Primers included in the PCR were 60 Vbeta and 13 Jbeta primers. Libraries were prepared by immunoSEQ multiplex PCR; TCRdb keeps only in-frame clonotypes and omits some of them. The data hold about 130,000 clones, with 73% observed a single time. With 5 bases removed from V and 6 bases from J, the gap between germline ends came to 13 bases. Germline V CDR1 and CDR2: SGHAT, FQNNGV. This CDR3 has 13 residues. This sample was included in a study of cytomegalovirus exposure and HLA in healthy donors. In the study overall: Out of 170 million or so T cells, an earlier analysis found about 120 million unique TCR beta sequences in total. Overall study findings and caveats: Reports indicated that the classifier achieved high specificity and sensitivity in diagnosing cytomegalovirus status. In a later analysis, V- and J-gene trimming of beta chains associated with a DCLRE1C missense variant, replicated independently. A reported reduction in N-insertions relative to the approximately 670-donor mean was seen in an Asian-associated ancestry cluster in a later analysis.

The receptor was derived from a man aged 55 to 70 in good health and CMV-seropositive. The V gene is TRBV11-2, the J gene TRBJ1-1, with D uncertain. What was sequenced was PBMCs. CDR3 nucleotide sequence: TGTGCCAGCAGCGTCCAACTCCGGGCTGAAGCTTTCTTT. Amino acid sequence: CASSVQLRAEAFF. Together with reference TRBV11-2 and TRBJ1-1, the CDR3 gives the full variable domain: EAGVAQSPRYKIIEKRQSVAFWCNPISGHATLYWYQQILGQGPKLLIQFQNNGVVDDSQLPKDRFSAERLKGVDSTLKIQPAKLEDSAVYLCASSVQLRAEAFFGQGTRLTVV.